The present entry profiles one T cell receptor (beta chain) with its context. This clonotype appeared a few times. It has no known antigen specificity. Per-base quality was not reported, and no clone a single base away is much larger than it. This sample is part of a study of T cells after yellow fever vaccination (dated by TCRdb to about 2019). General notes on the study: The SMART-Seq v4 Ultra Low Input RNA kit was used to prepare libraries from fractions with low cell numbers. To track T-cell clones before and after primary and booster YFV17D yellow fever vaccination, bulk TCR alpha and beta repertoires were sequenced longitudinally. Bulk PBMC replicates and cell subsets were isolated from blood drawn at multiple timepoints before and after both primary and secondary immunization. Two healthy male donors, one aged 18 to 30 and one aged 30 to 40 years, were included in the cohort. General findings and caveats noted by the study authors: Because the study included only two donors, the extent to which the findings can be generalized is limited. A small fraction of clonotypes appeared in both the CD4 and CD8 compartments, likely as a result of convergent recombination. Compared with the primary T-cell response, the secondary T-cell response was weaker but faster, peaking on day 5 rather than day 15. After the booster, most of the clones that had expanded following primary vaccination were detected again (about 95% of CD4 and around nine tenths of CD8), which suggests that memory was broadly maintained. Because abundant contaminating clonotypes from the bulk population could be contained in FACS-sorted repertoires, computational filtering was required.

The treatment or condition label here, explained by the study, means: live attenuated yellow fever vaccine strain. At each blood-draw timepoint, two biological replicates of bulk PBMCs were obtained. A standard Ficoll-Paque protocol was used to isolate PBMCs from peripheral blood. RNA was extracted with TriZol from bulk PBMCs, CD4 and CD8 fractions, and dextramer-positive and dextramer-negative fractions. TCR cDNA was synthesized by 5'RACE template switching, through which a universal primer site and unique molecular identifiers were introduced. Priming of cDNA synthesis was performed from both the TCR alpha and TCR beta constant segments. Library amplification involved two PCR steps, and the second step added sample barcodes and sequencing adapters. Sequencing of libraries was performed on Illumina HiSeq 2500 (2x100 bp) or NovaSeq (2x150 bp). Turning to the authors' computational methods: Reads were demultiplexed and collapsed into UMI consensus sequences with MIGEC, and V(D)J alignment was performed with MiXCR. Vaccine-responding clonotypes were defined with edgeR using replicate PBMC samples, requiring FDR below 0.01 and a log2 fold change above 5 up to day 15. Bulk clonotypes were assigned CD4 or CD8 identity according to which sequenced CD4 or CD8 repertoire held them at higher abundance. Using fastp trimming at Q25 and MiXCR clonotype assembly, TCRdb reanalyzed the public sequencing data and kept in-frame beta chains. Here each entry gathers all rows of one CDR3 protein and keeps the most common genes and DNA. The V and J calls here are based on TCRdb, not the publication. Recorded for this sample are 620,000 or so distinct CDR3 sequences; approximately 13% of them occurred a single time. The ten largest make up under 15% of the sample.

From the cysteine up to the phenylalanine, the CDR3 has a length of 14 residues. Just CDR3 DNA is preserved here, 42 bases in frame from base 1. CDR1 MNHNS and CDR2 SASEGT were looked up in the germline V gene. After removal of 6 bases from V and 5 bases from J, the junction retains 7 bases not matched to a gene. The rearranged segments are TRBV6-1 and TRBJ1-5, and 7 junctional nucleotides match TRBD1. The sequence was obtained from a man younger than 45 who received the YFV17D yellow fever vaccine. The sample in question was PBMCs, obtained on the day of the yellow fever booster vaccination. CDR3 protein: CASRPGGWDQPQHF. In nucleotide form, the sequence is TGTGCCAGCAGACCAGGGGGTTGGGATCAGCCCCAGCATTTT.